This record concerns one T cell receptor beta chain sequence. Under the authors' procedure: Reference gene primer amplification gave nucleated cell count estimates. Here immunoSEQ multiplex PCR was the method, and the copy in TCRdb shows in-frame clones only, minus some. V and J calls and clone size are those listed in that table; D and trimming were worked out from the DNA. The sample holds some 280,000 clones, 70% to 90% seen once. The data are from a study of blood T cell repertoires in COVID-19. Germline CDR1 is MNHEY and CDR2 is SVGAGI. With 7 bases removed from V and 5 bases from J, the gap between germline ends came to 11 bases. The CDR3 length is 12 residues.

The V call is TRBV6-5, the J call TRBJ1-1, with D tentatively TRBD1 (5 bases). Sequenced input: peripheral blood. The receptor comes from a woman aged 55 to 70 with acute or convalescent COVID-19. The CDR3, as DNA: TGTGCCAGCACGGGGGGAGGGACTGAAGCTTTCTTT. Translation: CASTGGGTEAFF.